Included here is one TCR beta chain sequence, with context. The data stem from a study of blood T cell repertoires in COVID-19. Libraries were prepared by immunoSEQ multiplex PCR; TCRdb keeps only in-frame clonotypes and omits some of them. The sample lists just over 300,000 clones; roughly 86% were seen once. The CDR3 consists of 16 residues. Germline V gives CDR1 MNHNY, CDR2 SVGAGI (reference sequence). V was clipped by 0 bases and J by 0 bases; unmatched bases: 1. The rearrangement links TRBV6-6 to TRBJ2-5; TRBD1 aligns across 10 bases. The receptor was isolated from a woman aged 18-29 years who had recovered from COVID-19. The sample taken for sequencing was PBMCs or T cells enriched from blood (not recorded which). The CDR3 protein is CASSYSGQGYQETQYF. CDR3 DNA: TGTGCCAGCAGTTACTCGGGACAGGGGTACCAAGAGACCCAGTACTTC.